What follows are 27 T cell receptor beta chains derived from one specimen sequenced in a study of blood T cell repertoires in COVID-19. Repertoires were generated with immunoSEQ multiplex PCR, while TCRdb's copy carries only in-frame clones and drops some. The data show about 98,000 clones, around 75% seen once. Sequenced sample: peripheral blood. These receptors originate from a man aged 65-85 years with acute or convalescent COVID-19.

The rearrangement uses TRBV5-1 and TRBJ1-1, with TRBD1 identical over 8 bases. The germline V gene has CDR1 SGHRS and CDR2 YFSETQ. The CDR3 has 14 amino acids. Trimming took 4 bases from V and 4 from J; bases not matched to a gene: 6. The CDR3 nucleotides read TGCGCCAGCAGCCCACTGGACAGGGCCACTGAAGCTTTCTTT. This translates into CASSPLDRATEAFF.

J is TRBJ1-3 and V is TRBV14; D perhaps matches TRBD1 (6 bases). V lost 4 bases and J 16 bases, leaving 14 bases between the germline ends. CDR1 is SGHDN, CDR2 FVKESK, per germline. The CDR3 has 11 residues. The CDR3 sequence: CASSPGQTLYF. In DNA, the CDR3 is TGTGCCAGCAGCCCTGGACAGACCCTTTATTTT.

This clone was counted only a few times. The chain carries TRBV7-3 and TRBJ2-2, with 11 positions matching TRBD2. V lost 3 bases to trimming and J lost 8 bases; unmatched junction nucleotides: 2. The V gene's germline CDR1 is SGHTA and CDR2 FQGTGA. The CDR3 contains 14 residues. The CDR3 protein is CASSFGLAGGELFF. CDR3 DNA: TGTGCCAGCAGCTTTGGACTAGCGGGTGGGGAGCTGTTTTTT.

V is TRBV19 and J is TRBJ2-2, with 8 bases aligning to TRBD2. The CDR3 contains 15 residues. With 3 bases clipped from V and 7 bases from J, the junction kept 7 bases outside the gene matches. Germline lookup yields CDR1 LNHDA and CDR2 SQIVND (reference sequence). CDR3 bases: TGTGCCAGTAGTATCGGGACTAGTTTGGGCGGGGAGCTGTTTTTT. It codes for CASSIGTSLGGELFF.

In nucleotides, the CDR3 is TGCGCCAGCAGCTTGGCGCCCCGCGGAAAACTGTTTTTT. This sequence encodes CASSLAPRGKLFF. The J gene is TRBJ1-4, the V gene TRBV5-1; D ambiguous. The CDR3 runs to 13 residues. Germline CDR1 and CDR2: SGHRS and YFSETQ. Trimming removed 0 bases at V and 10 bases at J, with 10 bases between.

The chain couples TRBV7-2 to TRBJ2-5; 7 bases line up with TRBD2. J lost 4 bases, V lost 8 bases, and 10 bases had no gene match. The length of the CDR3 is 14 residues. The germline CDR1 and CDR2 sequences are SGHTA and FQGNSA. CDR3 amino acids: CASRPGGDRETQYF. CDR3 coding DNA: TGTGCCAGCCGTCCGGGGGGAGATCGAGAGACCCAGTACTTC.

This chain uses TRBV28 with TRBJ2-1; D is undetermined. V lost 5 bases to trimming and J lost 10 bases, with 9 bases between them. The germline gives CDR1 MDHEN, CDR2 SYDVKM. The CDR3 totals 11 residues. The CDR3 DNA reads as TGTGCCAGCAGTCCCCTAACGGAGCAGTTCTTC. This sequence encodes CASSPLTEQFF. The entire variable domain, with the rest obtained from reference TRBV28 and TRBJ2-1, is as follows: DVKVTQSSRYLVKRTGEKVFLECVQDMDHENMFWYRQDPGLGLRLIYFSYDVKMKEKGDIPEGYSVSREKKERFSLILESASTNQTSMYLCASSPLTEQFFGPGTRLTVL.

The V gene is TRBV28, the J gene TRBJ2-7, with TRBD1 matching over 9 bases. Trimming at V came to 3 bases and at J to 3 bases, leaving 6 bases not matched to a gene. Germline V gives CDR1 MDHEN, CDR2 SYDVKM. This CDR3 comprises 15 residues. Written as DNA, the CDR3 is TGTGCCAGCAGTTTCCCTCCGGGACAGGGCTACGAGCAGTACTTC. Amino acids: CASSFPPGQGYEQYF.

This clone was detected many times. The chain uses TRBV13 and TRBJ2-7; D is possibly TRBD1 (6 bases). The CDR3 sequence is 15 residues long. V shed 1 base and J shed 0 bases, with 10 bases lying between them. Germline V gene data show CDR1 as PRHDT and CDR2 as FYEKMQ (reference sequence). CDR3 amino acids: CASSLVRDNSYEQYF. CDR3 coding DNA: TGTGCCAGCAGCTTAGTTCGGGACAACTCCTACGAGCAGTACTTC.

The V gene is TRBV7-2, the J gene TRBJ2-7, with 7 bases identical to TRBD1. This CDR3 is 14 amino acids long. V dropped 2 bases and J dropped 3; count of bases not matched to a gene: 4. Germline V gives CDR1 SGHTA, CDR2 FQGNSA. The CDR3 sequence is CASSLLGGGYEQYF. CDR3 sequence (DNA): TGTGCCAGCAGCTTATTAGGGGGCGGCTACGAGCAGTACTTC. The whole variable domain, remainder taken from reference TRBV7-2 and TRBJ2-7, is GAGVSQSPSNKVTEKGKDVELRCDPISGHTALYWYRQSLGQGLEFLIYFQGNSAPDKSGLPSDRFSAERTGGSVSTLTIQRTQQEDSAVYLCASSLLGGGYEQYFGPGTRLTVT.

V usage is TRBV3-1 (or the pseudogene TRBV3-2) and J usage is TRBJ2-1; weak D call: TRBD2 (6 bases). CDR1 is LGHDT, CDR2 YNNKEL, per germline (reference sequence). Trimming removed 4 bases at V and 3 bases at J, with 16 bases between. The CDR3 loop spans 16 amino acids. CDR3 in DNA: TGTGCCAGCAGCCGAAGTTCTAGCGCAAACTACAATGAGCAGTTCTTC. Translation: CASSRSSSANYNEQFF.

V usage is TRBV5-4 and J usage is TRBJ2-2; 9 bases map to TRBD2. Germline loops: CDR1 SGHNT, CDR2 YYREEE (reference sequence). V was pared by 0 bases and J by 4 bases, with 7 bases of the junction left unmatched. This CDR3 region has 17 residues. In DNA, the CDR3 is TGTGCCAGCAGCTTGGAAGGCGGGAGGGCCGGCACCGGGGAGCTGTTTTTT. Translating it yields CASSLEGGRAGTGELFF.

The chain has TRBV9 and TRBJ2-3; D gene uncertain. CDR1 is SGDLS and CDR2 is YYNGEE in the germline V gene. V lost 0 bases to trimming and J lost 6 bases, with 8 bases between them. CDR3 length equals 13 residues. The CDR3 region has the DNA TGTGCCAGCAGCGTAGCTAGTCAGGATACGCAGTATTTT. Protein sequence: CASSVASQDTQYF.

This clone showed up just a few times. V usage is TRBV5-1 and J usage is TRBJ2-2, with 7 bases that match TRBD2. The CDR3 loop spans 15 amino acids. Trimming cost V 5 bases and J 7 bases; bases outside gene matches: 11. CDR1 is SGHRS and CDR2 is YFSETQ in the germline V gene. CDR3 nucleotide sequence: TGCGCCAGCAGTTTAGGGGACTACCAGCACGGGGAGCTGTTTTTT. Amino acids: CASSLGDYQHGELFF.

The sample holds one count of this clone. The rearrangement uses TRBV7-2 and TRBJ2-7, with 7 bases aligning to TRBD1. This CDR3 is built from 15 residues. Germline V lookup: CDR1 SGHTA, CDR2 FQGNSA. V was pared by 1 base and J by 2 bases, with 5 bases of the junction left unmatched. The CDR3 region has the DNA TGTGCCAGCAGCTTAGGGGCCGGGACAGCCTACGAGCAGTACTTC. Translation gives CASSLGAGTAYEQYF. Variable domain in full (rest from reference TRBV7-2 and TRBJ2-7): GAGVSQSPSNKVTEKGKDVELRCDPISGHTALYWYRQSLGQGLEFLIYFQGNSAPDKSGLPSDRFSAERTGGSVSTLTIQRTQQEDSAVYLCASSLGAGTAYEQYFGPGTRLTVT.

This chain uses TRBV19 with TRBJ2-5; TRBD2 matches at 10 bases. Germline V gene sequence: CDR1 LNHDA, CDR2 SQIVND (reference sequence). V gave up 6 bases and J gave up 5 bases; unmatched junction bases: 12. The CDR3 totals 16 residues. The CDR3 DNA sequence: TGTGCCAGTAGGGGATCGCTAGCGGGAGTCCTGGAGACCCAGTACTTC. Its protein product is CASRGSLAGVLETQYF.

V and J are TRBV4-3 and TRBJ2-1; weak D call: TRBD2 (6 bases). Deletions cut 0 bases from V and 0 bases from J, with 18 bases between. The CDR3 sequence is 19 residues long. Germline-derived CDR1 and CDR2 are LGHNA and YSLEER. For the CDR3, the DNA is TGCGCCAGCAGCCAAGATAGGGGACTTGTCCTGAGCTCCTACAATGAGCAGTTCTTC. Amino acids: CASSQDRGLVLSSYNEQFF.

This clone was seen only a few times. The J gene is TRBJ1-6, the V gene TRBV14, with TRBD1 as a possible D gene (5 bases). CDR1 is SGHDN, CDR2 FVKESK, per germline. Trimming left V 2 bases short and J 4 bases short, with 9 bases between. The CDR3 totals 15 residues. CDR3 region: CASSQQGLYNSPLHF. For the CDR3, the DNA is TGTGCCAGCAGCCAACAGGGCCTTTATAATTCACCCCTCCACTTT.

The chain combines TRBV6-5 with TRBJ1-1; D unclear. V was shortened by 4 bases and J by 0 bases, with 9 bases between the two germline ends. CDR1 and CDR2 (germline): MNHEY, SVGAGI. The length of the CDR3 is 14 residues. In DNA, the CDR3 is TGTGCCAGCAGTTCGAACAGCCTGAACACTGAAGCTTTCTTT. This encodes CASSSNSLNTEAFF.

V usage is TRBV10-3 and J usage is TRBJ2-5, with TRBD1 identical over 7 bases. CDR1 and CDR2 from the germline V gene are ENHRY and SYGVKD. CDR3 size: 14 residues. Trimming took 1 base from V and 4 from J; bases not matched to a gene: 3. The CDR3: CAISEWDRGETQYF. In DNA, the CDR3 is TGTGCCATCAGTGAGTGGGACAGAGGAGAGACCCAGTACTTC.

The chain recombines TRBV4-2 with TRBJ2-6; 11 bases match TRBD2. V trimming: 3 bases; J trimming: 0 bases; junction bases outside the gene matches: 1. The CDR3 contains 17 residues. CDR1 and CDR2 (germline): LGHNA, YNFKEQ. CDR3: CASSQTSGTSGANVLTF. The DNA of the CDR3 is TGTGCCAGCAGCCAGACTAGCGGGACCTCTGGGGCCAACGTCCTGACTTTC.

The J gene is TRBJ2-2, the V gene TRBV2, with TRBD1 matching 11 bases. This CDR3 has 16 residues. The germline gives CDR1 SNHLY, CDR2 FYNNEI. The V and J ends lost 8 bases and 4 bases, in that order; junction bases with no gene match: 9. Here the CDR3 DNA reads TGTGCCAGCTGGACAGGGGGCGTCCACATCACCGGGGAGCTGTTTTTT. It translates to CASWTGGVHITGELFF.

The chain joins TRBV28 to TRBJ2-1; TRBD2 agrees at 9 bases. The germline V gene has CDR1 MDHEN and CDR2 SYDVKM. With V trimmed by 8 bases and J by 3 bases, 2 bases remained unmatched. There are 13 residues in the CDR3. The CDR3 DNA sequence: TGTGCCAGCCGCGGGAGGGACTACAATGAGCAGTTCTTC. Protein: CASRGRDYNEQFF.

J is TRBJ1-2 and V is TRBV29-1; no clear D gene. This CDR3 comprises 15 residues. V dropped 0 bases and J dropped 6 bases, with 17 bases sitting between them. Germline assignment: CDR1 SQVTM and CDR2 ANQGSEA. This CDR3 reads CSVEELSGLKDGYTF. In DNA, the CDR3 is TGCAGCGTTGAAGAGCTCTCAGGCTTGAAAGATGGCTACACCTTC.

The chain links TRBV2 to TRBJ2-5, with TRBD2 matching 10 bases. The CDR3 has 19 amino acids. CDR1 SNHLY and CDR2 FYNNEI come from the germline V gene. With V trimmed by 5 bases and J by 2 bases, 17 bases remained unmatched. For the CDR3, the DNA is TGTGCCAGCAGTACGCCGTCCGGGACTAGCGTTTCTCGACAAGAGACCCAGTACTTC. Its protein is CASSTPSGTSVSRQETQYF.

V is TRBV5-6 and J is TRBJ2-5, with 12 nucleotides matching TRBD2. From germline, CDR1 is SGHDT and CDR2 YYEEEE. V trimming: 4 bases; J trimming: 4 bases; junction bases outside the gene matches: 2. CDR3 length equals 14 residues. This chain's CDR3 is CASSPGLAGETQYF. The CDR3 DNA follows: TGTGCCAGCAGCCCGGGACTAGCGGGAGAGACCCAGTACTTC.

This clone was found a few times. The chain employs TRBV6-5 and TRBJ2-1, with TRBD2 matching 8 bases. V shed 4 bases, J shed 5 bases, and the junction held 7 bases outside the gene matches. The V gene's germline CDR1 is MNHEY and CDR2 SVGAGI. This CDR3 is 15 amino acids long. CDR3 in DNA: TGTGCCAGCAGTTGGGAGAGCGGGAGAAACAATGAGCAGTTCTTC. Protein sequence: CASSWESGRNNEQFF.